One sample yielded the 5 T cell receptor beta chains listed below, sequenced in a study of shared clonotypes between healthy human individuals. Here immunoSEQ multiplex PCR was the method, and the copy in TCRdb shows in-frame clones only, minus some. The sample carries a few hundred thousand clones, approximately 97% recorded once. The sequenced sample was naive CD4+ T cells sorted from blood. The subset is: CD45RA+ positively selected. Receptors were obtained from a woman aged 25-40 years in good health.

This sequence joins TRBV5-1 and TRBJ1-5; no clear D gene. Deletions cut 1 base from V and 9 bases from J, with 17 bases between. CDR3 length: 15 residues. CDR1 is SGHRS and CDR2 is YFSETQ in the germline V gene. In nucleotides, the CDR3 is TGCGCCAGCAGCTTGATCCAGAATAGCCCTAGGCCCCAGCATTTT. Its translation is CASSLIQNSPRPQHF.

The CDR3 reads CASKTGASSGANVLTF. The CDR3 DNA reads TGTGCCAGTAAGACAGGGGCTTCCTCTGGGGCCAACGTCCTGACTTTC. The gene calls are TRBV19 and TRBJ2-6; TRBD1 agrees at 8 bases. Losses at the gene ends were 7 bases for V and 0 bases for J; bases not matched to a gene: 5. Germline values: CDR1 LNHDA, CDR2 SQIVND (reference sequence). CDR3 length: 16 residues.

As concerns this clone: The sample holds other DNA sequences that translate to the same CDR3. This chain joins TRBV25-1 and TRBJ1-1; D possibly corresponds to TRBD1 (5 bases). Germline V lookup: CDR1 MGHDK, CDR2 SYGVNS. CDR3 length equals 13 residues. V dropped 3 bases and J dropped 3 bases, with 8 bases sitting between them. CDR3 bases: TGTGCCAGCAGTGAGCAGGGTTACACTGAAGCTTTCTTT. Translating gives CASSEQGYTEAFF. The full variable domain, with the rest looked up from reference TRBV25-1 and TRBJ1-1, is EADIYQTPRYLVIGTGKKITLECSQTMGHDKMYWYQQDPGMELHLIHYSYGVNSTEKGDLSSESTVSRIRTEHFPLTLESARPSHTSQYLCASSEQGYTEAFFGQGTRLTVV.

The chain carries TRBV28 and TRBJ1-2; tentatively, D is TRBD1 (5 bases). CDR1 is MDHEN, CDR2 SYDVKM, per germline. The V and J ends lost 2 bases and 4 bases respectively, with 17 bases between them. This CDR3 has 16 residues. The CDR3: CASSLILRKGFYGYTF. The CDR3 nucleotides are TGTGCCAGCAGTTTAATTCTGCGAAAGGGGTTCTATGGCTACACCTTC.

V usage is TRBV18 and J usage is TRBJ1-1; D uncertain. CDR1 and CDR2 (germline): KGHSH, LQKENI. Between the trimmed V and J ends, which lost 0 bases and 4 bases, there was a span of 6 bases. The CDR3 totals 13 residues. The CDR3 DNA follows: TGTGCCAGCTCACCACCGTTGCGCACTGAAGCTTTCTTT. Amino acid sequence: CASSPPLRTEAFF.